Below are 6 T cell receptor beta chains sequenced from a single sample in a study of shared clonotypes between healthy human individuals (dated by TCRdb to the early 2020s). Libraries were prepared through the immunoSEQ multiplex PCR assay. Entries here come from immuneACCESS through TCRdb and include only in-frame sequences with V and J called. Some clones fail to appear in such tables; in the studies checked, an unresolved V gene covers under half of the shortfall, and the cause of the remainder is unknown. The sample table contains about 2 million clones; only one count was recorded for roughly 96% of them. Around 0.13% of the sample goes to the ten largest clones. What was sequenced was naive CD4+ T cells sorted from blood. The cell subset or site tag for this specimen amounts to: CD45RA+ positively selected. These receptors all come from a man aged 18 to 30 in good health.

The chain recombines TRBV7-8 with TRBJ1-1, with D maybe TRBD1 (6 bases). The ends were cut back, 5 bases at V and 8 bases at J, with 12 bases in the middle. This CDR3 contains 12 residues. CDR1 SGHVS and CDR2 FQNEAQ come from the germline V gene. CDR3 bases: TGTGCCAGCAGCCAGACCGGGACAGAAGCTTTCTTT. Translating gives CASSQTGTEAFF. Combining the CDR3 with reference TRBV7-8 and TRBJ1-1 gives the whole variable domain GAGVSQSPRYKVAKRGQDVALRCDPISGHVSLFWYQQALGQGPEFLTYFQNEAQLDKSGLPSDRFFAERPEGSVSTLKIQRTQQEDSAVYLCASSQTGTEAFFGQGTRLTVV.

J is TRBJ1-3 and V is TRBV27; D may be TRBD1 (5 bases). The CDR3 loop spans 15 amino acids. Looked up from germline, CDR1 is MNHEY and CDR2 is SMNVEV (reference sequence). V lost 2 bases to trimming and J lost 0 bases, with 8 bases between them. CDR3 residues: CASSLTGDSGNTIYF. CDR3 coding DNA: TGTGCCAGCAGTTTAACGGGGGACTCTGGAAACACCATATATTTT.

CDR3 protein: CASSDPLYSNQPQHF. CDR3 DNA: TGTGCCAGCAGTGATCCTCTTTATAGCAATCAGCCCCAGCATTTT. This chain joins TRBV6-1 and TRBJ1-5; D is uncertain. Between the trimmed V and J ends, which lost 3 bases and 0 bases, there was a span of 9 bases. The CDR3 sequence is 15 residues long. Germline V CDR1 and CDR2: MNHNS, SASEGT.

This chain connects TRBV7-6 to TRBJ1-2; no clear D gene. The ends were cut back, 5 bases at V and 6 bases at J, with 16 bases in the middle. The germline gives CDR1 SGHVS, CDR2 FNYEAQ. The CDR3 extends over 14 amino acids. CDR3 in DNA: TGTGCCAGCAGCCGAGGAACGGGGATCAATGGCTACACCTTC. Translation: CASSRGTGINGYTF.

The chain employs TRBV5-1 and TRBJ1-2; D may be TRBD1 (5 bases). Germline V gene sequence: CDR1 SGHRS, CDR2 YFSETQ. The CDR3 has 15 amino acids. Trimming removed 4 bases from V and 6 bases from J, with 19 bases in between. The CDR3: CASSRRGAAEDGYTF. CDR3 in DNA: TGCGCCAGCAGCCGAAGGGGTGCCGCGGAAGATGGCTACACCTTC. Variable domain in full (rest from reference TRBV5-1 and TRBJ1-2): KAGVTQTPRYLIKTRGQQVTLSCSPISGHRSVSWYQQTPGQGLQFLFEYFSETQRNKGNFPGRFSGRQFSNSRSEMNVSTLELGDSALYLCASSRRGAAEDGYTFGSGTRLTVV.

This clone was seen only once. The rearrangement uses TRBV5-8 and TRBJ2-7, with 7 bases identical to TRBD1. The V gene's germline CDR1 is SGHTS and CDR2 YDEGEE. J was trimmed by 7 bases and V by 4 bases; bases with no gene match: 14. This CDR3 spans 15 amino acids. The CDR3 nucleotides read TGTGCCAGCAGCCACCGGGACAGTAGGATCGGAGAGCAGTACTTC. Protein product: CASSHRDSRIGEQYF.